The 19 T cell receptor beta chains presented below share a single source sample, sequenced in a study of immune heterogeneity within non-small cell lung tumors. TCR beta CDR3 was amplified by multiplex PCR, first round around 10 cycles, 32 V and 13 J primers. TCRdb reprocessed the multiplex PCR reads with MiXCR, giving one entry per CDR3 protein. The repertoire holds thousands of distinct CDR3 sequences, with roughly a fifth as singletons. Template input, which was bulk tumor genomic DNA, totaled 450 to 600 ng per sample. Biopsies that were spaced far apart were taken, several per primary tumor, during surgery. The patients were newly diagnosed with non-small cell lung cancer, had not been treated, and had curative surgery. The material sequenced was lung tumor tissue. The receptor source for this set is a man between 60 and 75 years old with non-small cell lung cancer.

Concerning this clonotype itself: This may be a read error: a much more frequent sequence differs by one nucleotide. The conserved final phenylalanine or tryptophan is absent from the CDR3, which likely points to a read error. The chain recombines TRBV5-1 with TRBJ1-4, with TRBD1 as a possible D gene (5 bases). The CDR3 totals 15 residues. Per germline, CDR1 SGHRS and CDR2 YFSETQ. V lost 0 bases and J lost 0, with 6 bases in between. This CDR3 is CASSLGTTTNEKLFV. The CDR3 DNA reads TGCGCCAGCAGCTTGGGGACAACAACTAATGAAAAACTGTTTGTT.

There are many counts of this clonotype. The V and J genes are TRBV4-2 and TRBJ1-5; 10 bases are a match to TRBD1. Germline-derived CDR1 and CDR2 are LGHNA and YNFKEQ. This CDR3 contains 17 residues. The V and J ends lost 4 bases and 0 bases, in that order; junction bases with no gene match: 6. CDR3 nucleotides: TGTGCCAGCAGCCCTTGGGACAGGGGAGATAGCAATCAGCCCCAGCATTTT. Translated: CASSPWDRGDSNQPQHF.

J is TRBJ1-2 and V is TRBV5-6; 10 nucleotides align to TRBD1. Per germline, CDR1 SGHDT and CDR2 YYEEEE. V was pared by 4 bases and J by 3 bases, with 3 bases of the junction left unmatched. This CDR3 comprises 14 residues. The CDR3 here is CASSPGQGDYGYTF. In nucleotides, the CDR3 is TGTGCCAGCAGCCCCGGACAGGGGGACTATGGCTACACCTTC.

This clonotype was detected many times. This chain connects TRBV7-9 to TRBJ2-1; no reliable D call. CDR1 is SEHNR and CDR2 is FQNEAQ in the germline V gene (reference sequence). The CDR3 has 14 residues. Trimming stripped 5 bases from V and 0 bases from J, with 8 bases between. In DNA form, the CDR3 reads TGTGCCAGCAGCGGGCTTGACTCCTACAATGAGCAGTTCTTC. Residues: CASSGLDSYNEQFF.

This clonotype has a count of ten or more. The chain employs TRBV5-1 and TRBJ2-3, with D perhaps assigned TRBD1 or TRBD2 (5 bases each). CDR1 is SGHRS and CDR2 is YFSETQ in the germline V gene. This CDR3 spans 15 amino acids. The V end was cut by 4 bases, the J end by 0 bases, with 12 bases between. The DNA of the CDR3 is TGCGCCAGCAGCGATCCGGGACGGAGCACAGATACGCAGTATTTT. As protein: CASSDPGRSTDTQYF.

The chain combines TRBV12-3 or TRBV12-4 with TRBJ2-6; possibly TRBD2 for D (5 bases). Trimming removed 6 bases from V and 4 bases from J, with 16 bases in between. The CDR3 has 16 residues. The CDR3 loop is CASRTHIPGGANVLTF. The CDR3 DNA is TGTGCCAGCAGAACGCACATCCCGGGAGGGGCCAACGTCCTGACTTTC.

This clonotype is categorized as medium-sized. For the CDR3, the DNA is TGCAGTGCCCCGGGGGGGGAGGGCCTCACCGGGGAGCTGTTTTTT. Amino acids: CSAPGGEGLTGELFF. The gene calls are TRBV20-1 and TRBJ2-2, with 8 bases fitting TRBD2. There are 15 residues in the CDR3. Germline V gene data show CDR1 as DFQATT and CDR2 as SNEGSKA (reference sequence). After removal of 6 bases from V and 4 bases from J, the junction contained 10 bases not matched to a gene.

By sample share, this clonotype is medium-sized (0.01 to 0.1%). The chain recombines TRBV19 with TRBJ2-7; 11 nucleotides align to TRBD1. CDR1 LNHDA and CDR2 SQIVND come from the germline V gene (reference sequence). With 5 bases clipped from V and 1 base from J, the junction kept 10 bases outside the gene matches. The CDR3 runs 17 residues. The CDR3 coding sequence is TGTGCCAGTAGTTTCCCCTCCGGGACAGGGGGTTCCTACGAGCAGTACTTC. This encodes CASSFPSGTGGSYEQYF.

This clonotype is labeled medium-sized. The chain employs TRBV12-3 or TRBV12-4 and TRBJ1-5; perhaps TRBD1 as D (6 bases). The ends were cut back, 3 bases at V and 2 bases at J, with 17 bases in the middle. The CDR3 covers 17 residues. CDR3 in amino acids: CASSFTAGGLGNQPQHF. The CDR3 DNA reads as TGTGCCAGCAGTTTTACGGCGGGGGGGCTTGGCAATCAGCCCCAGCATTTT.

By share of the sample, this clonotype is medium-sized. The rearrangement joins TRBV6-1 to TRBJ2-1; D call uncertain. This CDR3 spans 14 amino acids. Per germline, CDR1 MNHNS and CDR2 SASEGT. Trimming removed 7 bases at V and 0 bases at J, with 10 bases between. The CDR3 is CASTLVSSYNEQFF. CDR3 DNA: TGTGCCAGCACTCTGGTGAGCTCCTACAATGAGCAGTTCTTC.

This chain connects TRBV5-6 to TRBJ1-4, with 7 nucleotides matching TRBD1. V lost 4 bases, J lost 6 bases, and 6 bases stayed unmatched. This CDR3 is 14 amino acids long. Germline values: CDR1 SGHDT, CDR2 YYEEEE. CDR3 coding DNA: TGTGCCAGCAGCATGACAGGGAATTATGAAAAACTGTTTTTT. Amino acid sequence: CASSMTGNYEKLFF.

This clonotype was picked up many times. Here the CDR3 DNA reads TGTGCCAGCAGCGCCGGGACAGGGGGTTTTGGCTACACCTTC. This codes for CASSAGTGGFGYTF. The V and J genes are TRBV9 and TRBJ1-2; 11 bases are a match to TRBD1. This CDR3 is 14 amino acids long. J lost 7 bases, V lost 3 bases, and 5 bases had no gene match. The germline CDR1 and CDR2 sequences are SGDLS and YYNGEE.

Ten or more counts support this clonotype. The rearrangement links TRBV6-1 to TRBJ1-1; possible D gene TRBD1, 6 bases. Germline CDR1 is MNHNS and CDR2 is SASEGT. V was trimmed by 6 bases and J by 11 bases, leaving 28 bases between them. CDR3 length: 16 residues. The CDR3 loop is CASSHGRVEAGAVAFF. CDR3 DNA sequence: TGTGCCAGCAGCCACGGGCGGGTAGAGGCAGGGGCCGTTGCTTTCTTT.

Comments on this clonotype: A much larger clone lies a single base off, so this may be a read error. The V and J genes are TRBV5-1 and TRBJ1-1, with D perhaps TRBD1 (5 bases). Germline V CDR1 and CDR2: SGHRS, YFSETQ. The CDR3 totals 15 residues. CDR3 DNA sequence: TGCGCCAGCAGCCTTATGAAGGGGTATAGCACTGTAGCTTTCTTT. Its translation: CASSLMKGYSTVAFF.

This clonotype was seen repeatedly, ten times or more. This chain links TRBV5-1 with TRBJ2-2; 11 nucleotides align to TRBD1. The trim removed 7 bases at V and 4 bases at J, leaving 6 bases unmatched. Per the germline V gene, CDR1 is SGHRS and CDR2 is YFSETQ. The CDR3 length is 15 residues. CDR3 bases: TGCGCCAGCGGTGGGACAGGGGGTATCACCGGGGAGCTGTTTTTT. Translating gives CASGGTGGITGELFF.

This clonotype is categorized as medium-sized. This chain's CDR3 is CATSPNGHTEAFF. As DNA, the CDR3 is TGTGCCACCAGTCCGAATGGGCACACTGAAGCTTTCTTT. This rearrangement joins TRBV24-1 to TRBJ1-1; no clear D. V was cut by 6 bases and J by 3 bases, with 10 bases left in between. The CDR3 length is 13 residues. From germline, CDR1 is KGHDR and CDR2 SFDVKD.

Within the sample, this clonotype is medium-sized. The chain uses TRBV20-1 and TRBJ2-7; perhaps TRBD1 as D (6 bases). Looked up from germline, CDR1 is DFQATT and CDR2 is SNEGSKA (reference sequence). This CDR3 region has 16 residues. Trimming removed 0 bases from V and 5 bases from J, with 20 bases in between. CDR3 sequence reads: CSARDGQSDRVNEQYF. The DNA of the CDR3 is TGCAGTGCTAGAGATGGACAGAGCGACCGGGTAAACGAGCAGTACTTC.

In the case of this clonotype: One base away lies a much larger clone, so this may be a sequencing read error. The chain employs TRBV4-1 and TRBJ2-3; tentatively, D is TRBD2 (5 bases). Germline V gene lookup returns CDR1 MGHRA and CDR2 YSYEKL. Between the trimmed V and J ends, which lost 4 bases and 4 bases, there was a span of 12 bases. The CDR3 is 14 amino acids. CDR3 loop: CASSRAVRADTQYF. The CDR3 region has the DNA TGCGCCAGCAGCCGCGCCGTGAGGGCAGATACGCAGTATTTT.

About this clonotype: Because it lacks the conserved phenylalanine or tryptophan at the end, this CDR3 is likely a read error. The V and J genes are TRBV6-1 and TRBJ1-5; no clear D. This CDR3 spans 14 amino acids. Looked up from germline, CDR1 is MNHNS and CDR2 is SASEGT. V was clipped by 0 bases and J by 7 bases, with 10 bases between them. The CDR3 protein is CASSEARSAQPQHL. For the CDR3, the DNA is TGTGCCAGCAGTGAAGCGAGATCGGCCCAGCCCCAGCATCTT.